The clone carrying this T cell receptor beta chain was seen a few times. What it recognizes is unknown. Unique molecular identifiers were attached to individual cDNA molecules within the library. TCRdb called the RACE reads again in MiXCR, with one record for every CDR3 protein. The repertoire includes some 89,000 distinct CDR3 sequences, 27% of them detected once, and 10% sits in the top ten. The sample's time point: patch test 3, about 24 weeks after DPC sensitization. The treatment here: therapeutic diphenylcyclopropenone sensitization with weekly scalp DPC. V was cut by 5 bases and J by 3 bases, with 14 bases left in between. This CDR3 has 15 amino acids. This sample was taken from a study of human T cells and chemical hapten exposure. Study as a whole: Predominantly women, the patients had alopecia areata, totalis or universalis.

Study-level results: DPC sensitization left the count of TCRs above 1 in 1000 unchanged.

This chain joins TRBV12-3 or TRBV12-4 and TRBJ2-1; possibly TRBD1 for D (6 bases). The sample consisted of whole blood, taken in connection with sensitization to the hapten diphenylcyclopropenone (DPC). This receptor was identified in a man aged 35 to 55 with alopecia areata. Some clones in this sample may be carry-over from other donors' samples. The DNA of the CDR3 is TGTGCCAGCAGTCCTCAGGGGCCCGTCTACAATGAGCAGTTCTTC. It codes for CASSPQGPVYNEQFF.